These T cell receptor beta chains were read from a single sample in a study of blood T cell repertoires in COVID-19. The data were produced by immunoSEQ multiplex PCR, yet TCRdb's version contains in-frame clones alone and is incomplete. Here the sample spans some 200,000 clones, under 90% being singletons. The sequencing sample was made of peripheral blood. The source of these receptors is a woman aged 55-75 years who had recovered from COVID-19. The CDR3 runs from the conserved cysteine through the conserved F or W. A D gene is named only where the DNA matches it firmly. Clone sizes are given selectively: once, few, many, or a class where the clone is expanded.

abundance: .; v_gene: TRBV4-2; j_gene: TRBJ1-1; d_gene: TRBD1; CDR3nt: TGTGCCAGCAGCCAAGGTCTCAGGGGGCAGACTGAAGCTTTCTTT; CDR3aa: CASSQGLRGQTEAFF
abundance: .; v_gene: TRBV5-1; j_gene: TRBJ2-7; d_gene: .; CDR3nt: TGCGCCAGCAGCCACGGACAGTACTACGAGCAGTACTTC; CDR3aa: CASSHGQYYEQYF
abundance: .; v_gene: TRBV14; j_gene: TRBJ2-4; d_gene: TRBD2; CDR3nt: TGTGCCAGCAGCCAAGGACTAGCAGGTTGGGGCCAAAACATTCAGTACTTC; CDR3aa: CASSQGLAGWGQNIQYF
abundance: .; v_gene: TRBV2; j_gene: TRBJ2-7; d_gene: TRBD2; CDR3nt: TGTGCCAGCAGTGGCCTCAGCGGGGCCTCCTACGAGCAGTACTTC; CDR3aa: CASSGLSGASYEQYF
abundance: .; v_gene: TRBV11-2; j_gene: TRBJ1-6; d_gene: .; CDR3nt: TGTGCCAGCAGCTTAGAAGGAGGGTGGAGCTCCTATAATTCACCCCTCCACTTT; CDR3aa: CASSLEGGWSSYNSPLHF
abundance: .; v_gene: TRBV6-1; j_gene: TRBJ2-7; d_gene: TRBD2; CDR3nt: TGTGCCAGCAGTGACGCGGGAGGGTCCTACGAGCAGTACTTC; CDR3aa: CASSDAGGSYEQYF
abundance: once; v_gene: TRBV19; j_gene: TRBJ2-7; d_gene: TRBD2; CDR3nt: TGTGCCAGTAGTATGTCGGCGGGGGAACTCTCCTACGAGCAGTACTTC; CDR3aa: CASSMSAGELSYEQYF
abundance: .; v_gene: TRBV9; j_gene: TRBJ2-5; d_gene: TRBD2; CDR3nt: TGTGCCAGCAGCGCCAGCGGGGGGGAGACCCAGTACTTC; CDR3aa: CASSASGGETQYF
abundance: .; v_gene: TRBV5-4; j_gene: TRBJ2-3; d_gene: .; CDR3nt: TGTGCCAGCAGCCCCACCCACCAGGATACGCAGTATTTT; CDR3aa: CASSPTHQDTQYF
abundance: .; v_gene: TRBV6-5; j_gene: TRBJ1-4; d_gene: .; CDR3nt: TGTGCCAGCAGGCCAGTCGGGGGAGGCTGCGAAAAACTGTTTTTT; CDR3aa: CASRPVGGGCEKLFF
abundance: .; v_gene: TRBV30; j_gene: TRBJ2-2; d_gene: .; CDR3nt: TGTGCCTGGAGTGTAGTCCGGGTTGGCGGGGAGCTGTTTTTT; CDR3aa: CAWSVVRVGGELFF
abundance: .; v_gene: TRBV29-1; j_gene: TRBJ2-7; d_gene: .; CDR3nt: TGCAGCGCCTCCAGTTCCGCGGCCGAGCAGTACTTC; CDR3aa: CSASSSAAEQYF
abundance: .; v_gene: TRBV4-2; j_gene: TRBJ2-2; d_gene: .; CDR3nt: TGTGCCAGCAGCCAGGGGTCGGGCAGGGGAAACACCGGGGAGCTGTTTTTT; CDR3aa: CASSQGSGRGNTGELFF
abundance: .; v_gene: TRBV18; j_gene: TRBJ2-5; d_gene: .; CDR3nt: TGTGCCACCTCCCAGGCGCGGGACTCCGTAGAGACCCAGTACTTC; CDR3aa: CATSQARDSVETQYF
abundance: .; v_gene: TRBV7-9; j_gene: TRBJ1-2; d_gene: TRBD1; CDR3nt: TGTGCCAGCAGCCAGGGGGTTAACTATGGCTACACCTTC; CDR3aa: CASSQGVNYGYTF
abundance: .; v_gene: TRBV27; j_gene: TRBJ1-5; d_gene: .; CDR3nt: TGTGCCAGCAGTCCCCGGACTGTGAATCAGCCCCAGCATTTT; CDR3aa: CASSPRTVNQPQHF
abundance: few; v_gene: TRBV19; j_gene: TRBJ1-1; d_gene: TRBD1; CDR3nt: TGTGCCAGTAGGGGACAGGGACGATGGACTGAAGCTTTCTTT; CDR3aa: CASRGQGRWTEAFF
abundance: .; v_gene: TRBV27; j_gene: TRBJ2-2; d_gene: .; CDR3nt: TGTGCCAGCAGTTTTTACAGGAACACCGGGGAGCTGTTTTTT; CDR3aa: CASSFYRNTGELFF
abundance: .; v_gene: TRBV5-5; j_gene: TRBJ1-5; d_gene: .; CDR3nt: TGTGCCAGCACCCCAGGCAGGGGAGACTACAATCAGCCCCAGCATTTT; CDR3aa: CASTPGRGDYNQPQHF
abundance: .; v_gene: TRBV9; j_gene: TRBJ1-4; d_gene: TRBD1; CDR3nt: TGTGCCAGCAGCGGAGAGGGACAGTATGAAAAACTGTTTTTT; CDR3aa: CASSGEGQYEKLFF
abundance: .; v_gene: TRBV5-4; j_gene: TRBJ1-4; d_gene: TRBD1; CDR3nt: TGTGCCAGCAGCCCGGGACAGGGGGCAGGACAAAGTAATGAAAAACTGTTTTTT; CDR3aa: CASSPGQGAGQSNEKLFF
abundance: .; v_gene: TRBV5-6; j_gene: TRBJ2-7; d_gene: TRBD1; CDR3nt: TGTGCCAGCAGCCTGCCCGGGGACAGGGCCTACGAGCAGTACTTC; CDR3aa: CASSLPGDRAYEQYF
abundance: .; v_gene: TRBV7-9; j_gene: TRBJ2-5; d_gene: .; CDR3nt: TGTGCCAGCAGCTTAAGAGCCGATCAAGAGACCCAGTACTTC; CDR3aa: CASSLRADQETQYF
abundance: .; v_gene: TRBV10-2; j_gene: TRBJ1-1; d_gene: TRBD1; CDR3nt: TGCGCCAGCAGTGGAAGGGACAGGGGCCTCACTGAAGCTTTCTTT; CDR3aa: CASSGRDRGLTEAFF
abundance: .; v_gene: TRBV3-1/TRBV3-2; j_gene: TRBJ2-7; d_gene: .; CDR3nt: TGTGCCAGCAGCCAAGTCCCGAGTACCTACGAGCAGTACTTC; CDR3aa: CASSQVPSTYEQYF
abundance: .; v_gene: TRBV29-1; j_gene: TRBJ2-1; d_gene: TRBD2; CDR3nt: TGCAGCGTCCCCGGGGGGGCCGAGACTAGCGGGGTGAGCTCCTACAATGAGCAGTTCTTC; CDR3aa: CSVPGGAETSGVSSYNEQFF
abundance: few; v_gene: TRBV19; j_gene: TRBJ2-7; d_gene: TRBD1; CDR3nt: TGTGCCAGTAGTTTCCTCACAGGGGGCGCCTACGAGCAGTACTTC; CDR3aa: CASSFLTGGAYEQYF
abundance: once; v_gene: TRBV5-1; j_gene: TRBJ1-2; d_gene: .; CDR3nt: TGCGCCAGCAGCCCCGAGGCAGGGACTTACGGTGTCTATGGCTACACCTTC; CDR3aa: CASSPEAGTYGVYGYTF
abundance: .; v_gene: TRBV10-3; j_gene: TRBJ2-7; d_gene: TRBD1; CDR3nt: TGTGCCATCAGCCGAGGGACAGCCTACGAGCAGTACTTC; CDR3aa: CAISRGTAYEQYF
abundance: .; v_gene: TRBV7-6; j_gene: TRBJ2-7; d_gene: .; CDR3nt: TGTGCCAGCAGCGGATCCGGGACAACCTACGAGCAGTACTTC; CDR3aa: CASSGSGTTYEQYF
abundance: .; v_gene: TRBV7-9; j_gene: TRBJ1-4; d_gene: .; CDR3nt: TGTGCCAGCAGCTCCCGACAGGCTCCCACGGGTGAAAAACTGTTTTTT; CDR3aa: CASSSRQAPTGEKLFF
abundance: .; v_gene: TRBV18; j_gene: TRBJ1-1; d_gene: .; CDR3nt: TGTGCCAGCTCACCCCGGACTCCTAACACTGAAGCTTTCTTT; CDR3aa: CASSPRTPNTEAFF
abundance: .; v_gene: TRBV9; j_gene: TRBJ2-1; d_gene: TRBD2; CDR3nt: TGTGCCAGCAGCACTAGCACCTGGACTAGCGGGGCCTTAAGCTCCTACAATGAGCAGTTCTTC; CDR3aa: CASSTSTWTSGALSSYNEQFF
abundance: .; v_gene: TRBV6-4; j_gene: TRBJ1-2; d_gene: TRBD1; CDR3nt: TGTGCCAGCGCCCGGACAGGGGTCGTTAACTATGGCTACACCTTC; CDR3aa: CASARTGVVNYGYTF
abundance: .; v_gene: TRBV13; j_gene: TRBJ2-7; d_gene: .; CDR3nt: TGTGCCAGCAGCTTAGGCTTTGGGACAACGGCCTACGAGCAGTACTTC; CDR3aa: CASSLGFGTTAYEQYF
abundance: .; v_gene: TRBV5-4; j_gene: TRBJ2-1; d_gene: .; CDR3nt: TGTGCCAGCAGCTTGCGGGGGGCGTCCTACAATGAGCAGTTCTTC; CDR3aa: CASSLRGASYNEQFF
abundance: .; v_gene: TRBV29-1; j_gene: TRBJ1-3; d_gene: .; CDR3nt: TGCAGCGTTGGGGCGGGGGCTACCTCTGGAAACACCATATATTTT; CDR3aa: CSVGAGATSGNTIYF
abundance: .; v_gene: TRBV6-5; j_gene: TRBJ2-4; d_gene: .; CDR3nt: TGTGCCAGCAGAGTAACAGGGATAGACATTCAGTACTTC; CDR3aa: CASRVTGIDIQYF
abundance: .; v_gene: TRBV7-3; j_gene: TRBJ2-3; d_gene: .; CDR3nt: TGTGCCAGCAGCCCTTCCACAGGGACAGATACGCAGTATTTT; CDR3aa: CASSPSTGTDTQYF
abundance: .; v_gene: TRBV6-5; j_gene: TRBJ2-3; d_gene: .; CDR3nt: TGTGCCAGCAGTTACGTTCGAGTAGACACAGATACGCAGTATTTT; CDR3aa: CASSYVRVDTDTQYF
abundance: .; v_gene: TRBV7-3; j_gene: TRBJ2-2; d_gene: TRBD1; CDR3nt: TGTGCCAGCAGCCTACAGGGGACCGGGGAGCTGTTTTTT; CDR3aa: CASSLQGTGELFF
abundance: .; v_gene: TRBV3-1/TRBV3-2; j_gene: TRBJ1-2; d_gene: .; CDR3nt: TGTGCCAGCAGCCAACCACTCGGGTCAGGGCCCCGGCGGGGCTACACCTTC; CDR3aa: CASSQPLGSGPRRGYTF
abundance: .; v_gene: TRBV2; j_gene: TRBJ2-7; d_gene: TRBD2; CDR3nt: TGTGCCAGCAGGTACAGAGCGGGGACCTACGAGCAGTACTTC; CDR3aa: CASRYRAGTYEQYF
abundance: .; v_gene: TRBV15; j_gene: TRBJ2-3; d_gene: TRBD2; CDR3nt: TGTGCCACCAGCAGTTGGCGGGGGGGCACAGATACGCAGTATTTT; CDR3aa: CATSSWRGGTDTQYF
abundance: many; v_gene: TRBV5-6; j_gene: TRBJ2-3; d_gene: .; CDR3nt: TGTGCCAGCAGCGCGGGTACGACTGGCACAGATACGCAGTATTTT; CDR3aa: CASSAGTTGTDTQYF
abundance: .; v_gene: TRBV6-1; j_gene: TRBJ2-1; d_gene: TRBD2; CDR3nt: TGTGCCAGCAGTGTTGAGGTAGCGGGGGGGTTAAGGAATGAGCAGTTCTTC; CDR3aa: CASSVEVAGGLRNEQFF
abundance: .; v_gene: TRBV19; j_gene: TRBJ1-2; d_gene: .; CDR3nt: TGTGCCAGTAGTATCCTCGGTGAAATACGTGGCTACACCTTC; CDR3aa: CASSILGEIRGYTF
abundance: .; v_gene: TRBV6-6; j_gene: TRBJ1-4; d_gene: .; CDR3nt: TGTGCCAGCGGGACCCCCAGGGGAGGGGGGGATGAAAAACTGTTTTTT; CDR3aa: CASGTPRGGGDEKLFF
abundance: .; v_gene: TRBV18; j_gene: TRBJ2-5; d_gene: .; CDR3nt: TGTGCCAGCTCACCACCAATTCATAGAGAGACCCAGTACTTC; CDR3aa: CASSPPIHRETQYF
abundance: .; v_gene: TRBV6-4; j_gene: TRBJ2-2; d_gene: TRBD2; CDR3nt: TGTGCCAGCAGTGCGGGACTAAACACCGGGGAGCTGTTTTTT; CDR3aa: CASSAGLNTGELFF
abundance: .; v_gene: TRBV15; j_gene: TRBJ1-2; d_gene: TRBD1; CDR3nt: TGTGCCACCAGCTCCCGAGCAGGGGGTCTCTATGGCTACACCTTC; CDR3aa: CATSSRAGGLYGYTF
abundance: .; v_gene: TRBV11-3; j_gene: TRBJ2-2; d_gene: .; CDR3nt: TGTGCCAGCAGCCAGGACAGGAACACCGGGGAGCTGTTTTTT; CDR3aa: CASSQDRNTGELFF
abundance: once; v_gene: TRBV9; j_gene: TRBJ2-3; d_gene: .; CDR3nt: TGTGCCAGCAGCCCAGGGGGGCGGGCAGATACGCAGTATTTT; CDR3aa: CASSPGGRADTQYF
abundance: .; v_gene: TRBV27; j_gene: TRBJ2-1; d_gene: TRBD1; CDR3nt: TGTGCCAGCACTAGGGACAGGCTCACCTACAATGAGCAGTTCTTC; CDR3aa: CASTRDRLTYNEQFF
abundance: .; v_gene: TRBV2; j_gene: TRBJ1-2; d_gene: .; CDR3nt: TGTGCCAGTTTGGACGGGAATAACTATGGCTACACCTTC; CDR3aa: CASLDGNNYGYTF
abundance: .; v_gene: TRBV6-5; j_gene: TRBJ1-1; d_gene: .; CDR3nt: TGTGCCAGCATCAAACTGGGGCGGTCGGCTGAAGCTTTCTTT; CDR3aa: CASIKLGRSAEAFF
abundance: once; v_gene: TRBV2; j_gene: TRBJ2-5; d_gene: TRBD2; CDR3nt: TGTGCCAGCAGCTTCGGACTAGCTGACGGGACCCAGTACTTC; CDR3aa: CASSFGLADGTQYF